These 14 T cell receptor beta chains came from one sample sequenced in a study of blood T cell repertoires in COVID-19. Using immunoSEQ multiplex PCR, the repertoire was profiled, and TCRdb retains in-frame clones only, with some absent. There are 80,000 to 100,000 clones in the sample; about four fifths occur only once, and 15% to 20% lies in the top ten. Sequenced sample: peripheral blood. Source of these receptors: a human donor in a cohort sampled during active COVID-19.

The V and J genes are TRBV9 and TRBJ1-1; 8 nucleotides agree with TRBD1. J was trimmed by 4 bases and V by 7 bases; bases with no gene match: 6. Germline loops: CDR1 SGDLS, CDR2 YYNGEE. This CDR3 has 13 amino acids. The chain's CDR3 is CASQGARSTEAFF. The CDR3, as DNA: TGTGCCAGCCAGGGGGCGAGAAGCACTGAAGCTTTCTTT. The full variable domain, its missing parts supplied by reference TRBV9 and TRBJ1-1, is DSGVTQTPKHLITATGQRVTLRCSPRSGDLSVYWYQQSLDQGLQFLIQYYNGEERAKGNILERFSAQQFPDLHSELNLSSLELGDSALYFCASQGARSTEAFFGQGTRLTVV.

This sequence joins TRBV7-9 and TRBJ2-2, with unresolved D. Trimming cost V 1 base and J 5 bases, with 8 bases left between them. Germline V gene sequence: CDR1 SEHNR, CDR2 FQNEAQ (reference sequence). The CDR3 is 14 amino acids. Written as DNA, the CDR3 is TGTGCCAGCAGCTTAGGTACCGAGACCGGGGAGCTGTTTTTT. Its protein product is CASSLGTETGELFF.

The V and J genes are TRBV2 and TRBJ2-1, with 8 nucleotides matching TRBD2. J was trimmed by 5 bases and V by 6 bases; bases with no gene match: 6. This CDR3 has 14 residues. Per germline, CDR1 SNHLY and CDR2 FYNNEI. CDR3 sequence: CASSIFSGDNEQFF. The DNA for the CDR3 is TGTGCCAGCAGCATCTTTAGCGGGGACAATGAGCAGTTCTTC.

The sample holds a few counts of this clone. The V and J genes are TRBV2 and TRBJ2-1, with TRBD1 matching 9 bases. V lost 6 bases, J lost 6 bases, and 9 bases stayed unmatched. There are 15 residues in the CDR3. Germline assignment: CDR1 SNHLY and CDR2 FYNNEI. The CDR3 DNA is TGTGCCAGCAGGACCGAATCGACAGGGGGCAATGAGCAGTTCTTC. Protein sequence: CASRTESTGGNEQFF.

The chain employs TRBV27 and TRBJ2-7; TRBD1 matches at 9 bases. Germline V CDR1 and CDR2: MNHEY, SMNVEV (reference sequence). Germline trimming cut 5 bases from V and 3 bases from J; bases unmatched to any gene: 5. The CDR3 is 14 residues long. CDR3 sequence: CASSPLDRGYEQYF. In DNA, the CDR3 is TGTGCCAGCAGTCCCTTGGACAGGGGCTACGAGCAGTACTTC.

The chain links TRBV28 to TRBJ2-1; D is ambiguous. The V end lost 8 bases, the J end lost 10 bases, and 9 bases lay between the germline ends. The CDR3 totals 10 residues. The germline V gene encodes CDR1 MDHEN and CDR2 SYDVKM. The chain's CDR3 is CASHGDEQFF. The CDR3 DNA reads as TGTGCCAGCCATGGAGACGAGCAGTTCTTC.

As regards this clone: One junction end disagrees with the germline gene, perhaps due to a read error. The rearrangement joins TRBV6-5 to TRBJ2-7; D uncertain. This CDR3 is 12 amino acids long. Germline CDR1 is MNHEY and CDR2 is SVGAGI. The CDR3 region is CASSYGLGPLHF. The CDR3 DNA reads TGTGCCAGCAGTTACGGCTTGGGCCCTCTTCACTTC.

The CDR3 region has the DNA TGTGCCAGCAGCCACAGAACGGGGGGTTACGAGCAGTACTTC. Translated: CASSHRTGGYEQYF. This rearrangement joins TRBV16 to TRBJ2-7, with 7 positions matching TRBD2. This CDR3 region has 14 residues. J gave up 4 bases and V 3 bases, and 6 bases lay outside the gene matches. Germline CDR1 and CDR2: KGHSY and FQNENV.

V and J are TRBV5-1 and TRBJ2-1; 8 bases fit TRBD1. The CDR3 spans 14 residues. V dropped 9 bases and J dropped 5; count of bases not matched to a gene: 10. Germline V lookup: CDR1 SGHRS, CDR2 YFSETQ. CDR3 sequence (DNA): TGCGCCACTTCTCAGGGGGCTTTGAACAATGAGCAGTTCTTC. It yields the protein CATSQGALNNEQFF.

The gene calls are TRBV27 and TRBJ2-5, with D hard to call. Germline-derived CDR1 and CDR2 are MNHEY and SMNVEV (reference sequence). The CDR3 is 14 amino acids. Trimming removed 0 bases at V and 7 bases at J, with 12 bases between. CDR3 DNA sequence: TGTGCCAGCAGTTTATCGATGGGTCGGGTGACCCAGTACTTC. It encodes CASSLSMGRVTQYF.

The V gene is TRBV3-1 (or the pseudogene TRBV3-2), the J gene TRBJ2-3, with D perhaps TRBD1 (6 bases). V lost 4 bases, J lost 6 bases, and 11 bases lay in between. The CDR3 loop spans 13 amino acids. Germline assignment: CDR1 LGHDT and CDR2 YNNKEL (reference sequence). CDR3: CASSRITGDTQYF. The CDR3 coding sequence is TGTGCCAGCAGCCGCATTACAGGGGATACGCAGTATTTT.

DNA for the CDR3: TGTGCCAGCACCGACCCCCGGGCGGGCGCCGACACCGGGGAGCTGTTTTTT. Translating it yields CASTDPRAGADTGELFF. The chain is built from TRBV28 and TRBJ2-2; possibly TRBD2 for D (5 bases). V lost 7 bases, J lost 3 bases, and 21 bases lay in between. The germline V gene encodes CDR1 MDHEN and CDR2 SYDVKM. This CDR3 contains 17 residues.

This chain links TRBV13 with TRBJ1-4, with 8 positions matching TRBD1. This CDR3 is built from 15 residues. From germline, CDR1 is PRHDT and CDR2 FYEKMQ (reference sequence). Trimming cost V 5 bases and J 6 bases; bases outside gene matches: 8. The CDR3 loop reads CASSARTGYYEKLFF. The CDR3 bases are TGTGCCAGCAGCGCGAGGACAGGGTACTATGAAAAACTGTTTTTT.

The chain joins TRBV5-6 to TRBJ2-7; D is possibly TRBD1 (6 bases). Looked up from germline, CDR1 is SGHDT and CDR2 is YYEEEE. The CDR3 is made up of 14 amino acids. Trimming took 0 bases from V and 5 from J, leaving 12 bases between them. The CDR3 DNA reads as TGTGCCAGCAGCTTGGGTTTAACAGGGAACGAGCAGTACTTC. Protein: CASSLGLTGNEQYF.